These T cell receptor beta chains were read from a single sample in a study of cytomegalovirus exposure and HLA in healthy donors. The protocol was immunoSEQ multiplex PCR, while the TCRdb copy is restricted to in-frame clones and leaves out a portion. The top ten clones hold 2.4% of a sample with roughly 180,000 clones, approximately 81% of them seen once. The sample was PBMCs. The receptor source for this set is a male donor in good health and CMV-seronegative. Both conserved end residues are part of each CDR3.

V gene | CDR3 length | CDR3 protein
TRBV13 | 13 | CASSSGGFYEQYF
TRBV11-2 | 15 | CASSFSPSQLFELFF
TRBV29-1 | 19 | CSGQKSPSPTGGRQETQYF
TRBV9 | 16 | CASSKVTSGYTDTQYF
TRBV5-6 | 17 | CASSLATWTGQGDEQYF
TRBV9 | 17 | CASSVSQREANTGELFF
TRBV5-4 | 13 | CASSLEIDTGYTF
TRBV28 | 14 | CASSLSGRYYEQYF
TRBV7-2 | 15 | CASTSNAGAGETQYF
TRBV5-6 | 12 | CASSSPLNEQFF
TRBV5-1 | 16 | CASSLGGGVWTDTQYF
TRBV5-4 | 16 | CASSLTGLQIYNEQFF
TRBV6-1 | 15 | CASRKSLAATYEQYF
TRBV5-4 | 18 | CASSPGPGVGRSTDTQYF
TRBV25-1 | 15 | CASSGGDRSNSPLHF
TRBV29-1 | 14 | CSVRVGATNEKLFF
TRBV27 | 14 | CASSPQSGQETQYF
TRBV7-2 | 15 | CASSYRGVGGETQYF
TRBV18 | 15 | CASSLLPGQANEQFF
TRBV7-3 | 17 | CASSLLPRGNTTDTQYF
TRBV28 | 16 | CASSFMWRGQGQPQHF
TRBV4-2 | 16 | CASSQATGQRLYGYTF
TRBV19 | 13 | CASSPNMNNEQFF
TRBV2 | 12 | CARAGSNYGYPF
TRBV11-2 | 17 | CASSLVRTGGQEETQYF
TRBV29-1 | 12 | CSVKQGSYGYTF
TRBV6-1 | 14 | CASSVTLASDTQYF
TRBV6-4 | 16 | CASSVRAGGAGTEAFF
TRBV28 | 14 | CASSSPGKTYEQYF
TRBV7-2 | 19 | CASSLGGGTSELGEDTQYF
TRBV2 | 16 | CASSDAPGQALGGYTF
TRBV7-2 | 13 | CASSLDRGPGYTF
TRBV10-1 | 17 | CASSEAQEETGDEKLFF
TRBV6-5 | 15 | CASSYGASRLGTQYF
TRBV5-1 | 14 | CASSLETSLEKLFF
TRBV12-5 | 16 | CASGGTRAANTGELFF